The clone carrying this T cell receptor (beta chain) has ten or more counts. Its specificity is unknown. The source of the sample is a study of CD8 T cells in ankylosing spondylitis. Study outcomes and limitations: In ankylosing spondylitis patients, matched synovial fluid reportedly showed significant enrichment of disease-linked clones. Characteristic of ankylosing spondylitis blood, it appeared, was a TCR beta motif comprising about 8 highly homologous variants.

Quantitative 5'-RACE was performed with molecular barcodes, and it yielded the TCR beta libraries. TCRdb itself ran the 5' RACE reads through MiXCR, one entry per CDR3 protein. The table has some 30,000 distinct CDR3 sequences, more than 30% seen once. The germline CDR1 and CDR2 sequences are LNHDA and SQIVND (reference sequence). The CDR3 sequence is 16 residues long. After removal of 6 bases from V and 8 bases from J, the junction contained 7 bases not matched to a gene. This clonotype originated in a male donor with ankylosing spondylitis. Source material: synovial fluid, either unsorted or a sorted T cell fraction (not recorded which). The rearrangement uses TRBV19 and TRBJ2-1; 16 bases line up with TRBD2. The CDR3 region is CASRSGTSGRGYEQFF. The CDR3 nucleotides are TGTGCCAGTAGATCAGGGACTAGCGGGAGGGGATATGAGCAGTTCTTC.